Reported below is one T cell receptor beta chain. Its target is not known. Establishment of the diagnosis relied upon clinical symptoms, serum thyroxine, TRAb, thyroid ultrasound and orbital computed tomography. The data originate from a study of Graves' ophthalmopathy and Graves' hyperthyroidism. Study-wide results and limits: Detection in blood was also observed for most expanded thyroid clonotypes above 0.001 frequency.

For repertoire sequencing, the TCR beta CDR3 regions were amplified from RNA transcripts. First-round RT-PCR relied on HTBI primers, and a second-round multiplex PCR came next. TCRdb reanalysed the multiplex PCR reads using MiXCR and keeps one entry per CDR3 protein. The sample lists some 1.1 million distinct CDR3 sequences; about 40% were seen once. Sequencing used peripheral blood or thyroid tissue (not recorded which). This clonotype originated in an adult man with Graves' hyperthyroidism.

CDR3 sequence (DNA): TGTGCCAGCAGTCCCACTAGCGGGGCCACCTACAATGAGCAGTTCTTC. Protein sequence: CASSPTSGATYNEQFF. The V gene is TRBV7-9, the J gene TRBJ2-1; 10 nucleotides align to TRBD2. The V gene end was trimmed by 6 bases and the J gene end by 2 bases; junction bases not matched to a gene: 7. This CDR3 is 16 amino acids long. Germline CDR1 is SEHNR and CDR2 is FQNEAQ (reference sequence).